The sequence of this T cell receptor beta chain was determined in a study of OX40 agonist ivuxolimab in advanced cancers. Study overall: Three partial responders included one hepatocellular carcinoma patient and two cutaneous melanoma patients. Study conclusions and caveats: By week 6 at 0.1 to 3.0 mg/kg, blood CD4+ and CD8+ T cells had expanded clonally. Expanded peripheral T cells had an undetermined antigen specificity. Among T cells, CD8+ cells averaged more expanded clones than CD4+ cells.

Details on this clone: Antigen specificity is unknown.

This CDR3 is 15 amino acids long. With 6 bases removed from V and 4 bases from J, the gap between germline ends came to 18 bases. Germline-derived CDR1 and CDR2 are MDHEN and SYDVKM. The table came from immunoSEQ multiplex PCR; TCRdb's copy has only in-frame clones and leaves some out. The sample holds tens of thousands of clones, about 83% seen once. The source material was CD4+ or CD8+ T cells sorted from blood, sampled in a trial of the OX40 agonist ivuxolimab. This receptor was identified in an adult with an advanced solid tumor such as melanoma, head and neck, liver or kidney cancer. The rearrangement links TRBV28 to TRBJ1-2, with TRBD1 as a possible D gene (6 bases). This CDR3 reads CASRQLSGAAYGYTF. CDR3 nucleotide sequence: TGTGCCAGCAGACAACTTTCGGGGGCGGCCTATGGCTACACCTTC.